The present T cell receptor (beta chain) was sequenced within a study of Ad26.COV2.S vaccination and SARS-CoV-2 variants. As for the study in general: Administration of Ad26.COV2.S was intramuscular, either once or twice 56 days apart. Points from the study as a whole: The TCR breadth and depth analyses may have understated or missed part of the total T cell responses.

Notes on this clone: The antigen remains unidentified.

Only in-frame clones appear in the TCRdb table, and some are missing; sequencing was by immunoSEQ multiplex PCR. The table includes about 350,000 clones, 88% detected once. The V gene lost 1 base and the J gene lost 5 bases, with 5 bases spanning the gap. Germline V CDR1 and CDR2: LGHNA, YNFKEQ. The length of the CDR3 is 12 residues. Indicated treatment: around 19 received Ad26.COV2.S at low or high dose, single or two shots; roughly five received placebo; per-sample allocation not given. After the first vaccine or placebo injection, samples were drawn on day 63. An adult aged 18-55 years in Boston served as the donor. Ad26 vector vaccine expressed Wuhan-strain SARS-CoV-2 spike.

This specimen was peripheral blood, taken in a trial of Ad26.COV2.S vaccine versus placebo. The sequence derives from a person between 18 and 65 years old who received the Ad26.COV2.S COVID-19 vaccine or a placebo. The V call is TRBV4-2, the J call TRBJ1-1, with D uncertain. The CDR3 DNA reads TGTGCCAGCAGCCAAGTGGGGACTGAAGCTTTCTTT. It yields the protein CASSQVGTEAFF.